This T cell receptor beta chain was obtained from a study of technical replicates of blood from a few donors. Trimming at V came to 3 bases and at J to 6 bases, leaving 4 bases not matched to a gene. This CDR3 has 14 residues. CDR1 is LNHDA, CDR2 SQIVND, per germline (reference sequence). Sequencing used immunoSEQ multiplex PCR; TCRdb keeps in-frame clones, though not all of them. The sample shows about 88,000 clones, 95% of them seen only once. This clone was counted once. The chain joins TRBV19 to TRBJ1-4, with 7 bases aligning to TRBD1. The receptor comes from a human donor in good health. Sample: T cells isolated from PBMCs. CDR3 protein: CASSMGRGYEKLFF. CDR3 DNA: TGTGCCAGTAGTATGGGCAGGGGGTATGAAAAACTGTTTTTT.